This T cell receptor beta chain was sequenced for a study of CD8+ T cells in alopecia areata. Treatment meaning: oral pan-JAK inhibitor, 5-10 mg twice daily. Reverse transcription of extracted RNA yielded cDNA, which provided the sequencing template. Data came from immunoSEQ multiplex PCR; TCRdb stores just in-frame clones and leaves some out. This table has some 190,000 clones, 51% appearing once. Germline V gene sequence: CDR1 MNHEY, CDR2 SMNVEV (reference sequence). The CDR3 spans 12 residues. Trimming took 10 bases from V and 2 from J, leaving 12 bases between them. The chain joins TRBV27 to TRBJ2-7; D gene unclear. The sample in question was CD8+ T cells sorted from blood, obtained around week 54, from a patient treated with tofacitinib. The receptor was isolated from a human donor with alopecia areata. CDR3 DNA sequence: TGTGCCACAGGCGGCGGAGCCTACGAGCAGTACTTC. Amino acid sequence: CATGGGAYEQYF.